These T cell receptor beta chains were read from a single sample in a study of coeliac disease. The assay was immunoSEQ multiplex PCR, and TCRdb's table has in-frame clones only and misses some. The top ten clones hold about 7.6% of a sample with over 4,000 clones, around two thirds of them seen once. Sequencing was performed on intraepithelial lymphocytes from the gut. The receptors derive from a woman under 30 with active celiac disease. The conserved cysteine and the conserved F or W are not part of the CDR3 here. D genes are given only for firm matches.

. TRBV5-1 ASSLAGSRYGGTDTQY
. TRBV28 ASSLYARVMNTEAF
TRBD1 TRBV19 ASQTDRDRGNEQF
TRBD1 TRBV5-1 ASSLVPGQTDTQY
. TRBV7-9 ASSPGGGNYGYT
TRBD1 TRBV6-4 ASPPRDREYSNYGYT
. TRBV7-9 ASSPSLSGYTEAF
TRBD1 TRBV5-1 ASRYRDSEAF
TRBD1 TRBV4-1 ASSQYPRGTGALTRQAF
TRBD1 TRBV5-1 ASSSGQTPYEQY
TRBD2 TRBV4-2 ASSLPGLAIYEQY
TRBD1 TRBV18 ASSPYWTGANSPLH
TRBD1 TRBV10-2 ASSELEGARTEAF
TRBD2 TRBV19 ASTRSGTSKQETQY
. TRBV7-8 ASSLVGGAHGYT
. TRBV27 ASSFAGVNYGYT
. TRBV6-6 ASSFDPTESNEKLF
TRBD2 TRBV11-2 ASSLDRAGGFTDTQY
. TRBV27 ASSLSRNYGYT
. TRBV9 ASSEIRDLTGELF
TRBD2 TRBV6-1 ASSERGVNEQF
TRBD2 TRBV27 ASSHLAGVSYEQY
TRBD1 TRBV7-2 ASSLAGQGARGNTIY
. TRBV7-8 ASRGVFVASYNEQF
. TRBV4-2 ASSQVYQAKANEQF